This T cell receptor beta chain was recovered during a study of cytomegalovirus exposure and HLA in healthy donors. In the case of this clone: Antigen unknown.

Unrecorded immune exposure was likely among donors, who were nominally healthy when sampled. In the PCR, 60 Vbeta and 13 Jbeta primers were used. Some clones are missing from TCRdb's copy, which holds only in-frame ones; the method was immunoSEQ multiplex PCR. The table shows about 170,000 clones, with more than 70% occurring only once. Study-level points and caveats: Accurate predictions that matched the HLA-A and HLA-B alleles of most subjects were reportedly made from TCR beta sequences.

CDR3 length: 14 residues. The V and J ends lost 1 base and 5 bases, in that order; junction bases with no gene match: 5. Per germline, CDR1 SEHNR and CDR2 FQNEAQ (reference sequence). The J gene is TRBJ2-7, the V gene TRBV7-9, with TRBD2 matching 7 bases. The receptor comes from a boy aged 2 to 10 in good health and CMV-seronegative. Sequencing used PBMCs. For the CDR3, the DNA is TGTGCCAGCAGCTTAGTTTCCGGACTAGACGAGCAGTACTTC. Its protein product is CASSLVSGLDEQYF.